This entry lists 4 T cell receptor beta chains sequenced from one sample in a study of OX40 agonist ivuxolimab in advanced cancers. Here immunoSEQ multiplex PCR was the method, and the copy in TCRdb shows in-frame clones only, minus some. The sample includes some 83,000 clones, 65% to 90% of them seen just once. The material sequenced was CD4+ or CD8+ T cells sorted from blood, taken in a trial of the OX40 agonist ivuxolimab. The receptors were sampled from an adult with an advanced solid tumor such as melanoma, head and neck, liver or kidney cancer.

The chain combines TRBV5-6 with TRBJ2-3; TRBD1 agrees at 10 bases. V lost 3 bases and J lost 4; bases outside the gene matches: 8. The CDR3 has 16 residues. Germline CDR1 reads SGHDT; CDR2 reads YYEEEE. DNA of the CDR3: TGTGCCAGCAGCTCCGCCCGGGACAGGGGCGCAGATACGCAGTATTTT. Its protein product is CASSSARDRGADTQYF.

This rearrangement joins TRBV27 to TRBJ1-6, with a tentative D call TRBD1 (6 bases). The V gene lost 5 bases and the J gene lost 6 bases, with 17 bases spanning the gap. Germline loops: CDR1 MNHEY, CDR2 SMNVEV (reference sequence). The CDR3 runs to 16 residues. CDR3 nucleotides: TGTGCCAGCAGTCCCCGGCCAGGGGATGGTAATTCACCCCTCCACTTT. Translation: CASSPRPGDGNSPLHF.

V usage is TRBV4-1 and J usage is TRBJ2-4; D unclear. The CDR3 covers 15 residues. Trimming stripped 8 bases from V and 1 base from J, with 15 bases between. The V gene's germline CDR1 is MGHRA and CDR2 YSYEKL. CDR3 nucleotides: TGCGCCAGCGGAAATGTACTGGAGGCCAAAAACATTCAGTACTTC. Translation: CASGNVLEAKNIQYF.

The rearrangement links TRBV28 to TRBJ1-2; no reliable D call. CDR3 size: 12 residues. Looked up from germline, CDR1 is MDHEN and CDR2 is SYDVKM. Trimming removed 8 bases at V and 6 bases at J, with 13 bases between. The CDR3 region is CASEGTVDGYTF. In DNA, the CDR3 is TGTGCCAGCGAGGGAACAGTAGATGGCTACACCTTC.